Given below is one T cell receptor (beta chain) in context. Next came a second PCR, run for about 7 to 12 cycles, which used a sample-barcoded 5' primer along with a J-beta primer mix. A single record per CDR3 protein comes from TCRdb applying MiXCR to the 5' RACE reads. The table lists 1.2 million to 1.5 million distinct CDR3 sequences, approximately 59% of them singletons. This CDR3 spans 14 amino acids. The germline gives CDR1 SGHTA, CDR2 FQGNSA. Trimming cost V 2 bases and J 4 bases, with 11 bases left between them. This entry belongs to a study of blood T cells in healthy people across ages. This receptor was identified in a man younger than 35 in good health. The sequenced sample was blood. The J gene is TRBJ2-5, the V gene TRBV7-2; no firm D call. CDR3: CASSLLVTGETQYF. The CDR3 DNA reads TGTGCCAGCAGCTTATTAGTCACTGGAGAGACCCAGTACTTC.